Presented here are 11 T cell receptor beta chains from one specimen sequenced in a study of regulatory T cells in long-lasting Graves disease. iRepertoire HTBI primers and Arm-PCR of CDR3 regions built TCR beta libraries. Each CDR3 protein is one row after TCRdb ran MiXCR on the multiplex PCR reads. The table shows 450,000 to 600,000 distinct CDR3 sequences, with about 13% occurring only once. Sample time point: newly diagnosed GD, antithyroid drugs for less than 3 months. Generation of the TCR library employed RNA extracted from PBMCs. These data were also filed under a second study, of T cells in Graves' hyperthyroidism and ophthalmopathy.

This sample comprised peripheral blood mononuclear cells (PBMCs), obtained at new diagnosis, from a patient treated with antithyroid drugs. The receptors were sampled from a man between 25 and 39 years old with Graves disease.

Regarding this clonotype: A read error is likely here: a far larger clone is one base away. The chain is built from TRBV3-1 and TRBJ2-2, with 10 bases aligning to TRBD2. This CDR3 region has 15 residues. Germline trimming cut 4 bases from V and 5 bases from J; bases unmatched to any gene: 4. Germline CDR1 and CDR2: LGHDT and YNNKEL (reference sequence). CDR3 amino acids: CASSPETSGTGELFF. Here the CDR3 DNA reads TGTGCCAGCAGCCCTGAGACTAGCGGGACCGGGGAGCTGTTTTTT.

At least ten counts were recorded for this clonotype. The genes are TRBV19 and TRBJ1-1, with D possibly TRBD1 on 6 matching bases. CDR1 is LNHDA and CDR2 is SQIVND in the germline V gene (reference sequence). CDR3 length: 14 residues. V lost 7 bases to trimming and J lost 5 bases, with 17 bases between them. Written as DNA, the CDR3 is TGTGCCAGTATCCCCGGGAGGGGGAATACTGAAGCTTTCTTT. It yields the protein CASIPGRGNTEAFF.

This clonotype was observed a few times. The gene calls are TRBV20-1 and TRBJ1-1; TRBD1 might be the D (6 bases). Germline V CDR1 and CDR2: DFQATT, SNEGSKA (reference sequence). The germline V and J ends were trimmed by 1 base and 0 bases, with 18 bases remaining between them. This CDR3 has 17 amino acids. CDR3 bases: TGCAGTGCTAGAGGAACTGGGGGCGCGCTTATGAACACTGAAGCTTTCTTT. Its protein is CSARGTGGALMNTEAFF.

This clonotype was detected ten times or more. This chain links TRBV6-5 with TRBJ2-7; D is unclear. Trimming took 3 bases from V and 5 from J, leaving 5 bases between them. There are 11 residues in the CDR3. Germline V gives CDR1 MNHEY, CDR2 SVGAGI. CDR3 in amino acids: CASSYSDEQYF. DNA for the CDR3: TGTGCCAGCAGTTATTCTGACGAGCAGTACTTC.

About this clonotype: Its ends do not fully match the called genes, so a read error is possible. The chain has TRBV7-3 and TRBJ2-3, with 12 bases fitting TRBD2. Germline values: CDR1 SGHTA, CDR2 FQGTGA. The CDR3 length is 19 residues. CDR3 in amino acids: CASSQDRLAGGRELHTQYF. DNA of the CDR3: TGCGCCAGCAGCCAAGATCGGCTAGCGGGAGGGAGGGAGCTTCATACGCAGTATTTT.

This clonotype was seen a few times. The chain employs TRBV6-2 or TRBV6-3 and TRBJ2-3; TRBD2 agrees at 12 bases. The germline V gene encodes CDR1 MNHEY and CDR2 SVGEGT. The CDR3 is made up of 16 amino acids. J lost 5 bases, V lost 0 bases, and 3 bases had no gene match. CDR3 in DNA: TGTGCCAGCAGTTACTCCTCGACTAGCGGGGGAGATACGCAGTATTTT. Translated, it gives CASSYSSTSGGDTQYF.

This clonotype came up a few times. This chain uses TRBV12-3 or TRBV12-4 with TRBJ1-2; weak D call: TRBD1 (5 bases). V was cut by 3 bases and J by 7 bases, with 9 bases left in between. This CDR3 is built from 12 residues. The CDR3 sequence is CASSFSGAGYTF. The CDR3 region has the DNA TGTGCCAGCAGTTTTTCTGGGGCTGGCTACACCTTC.

The V call is TRBV4-1, the J call TRBJ2-6; maybe TRBD2 (5 bases). The CDR3 consists of 15 residues. Germline lookup yields CDR1 MGHRA and CDR2 YSYEKL. With 1 base removed from V and 4 bases from J, the gap between germline ends came to 8 bases. CDR3 sequence reads: CASSQAGYGANVLTF. The CDR3 nucleotides read TGCGCCAGCAGCCAAGCGGGGTACGGGGCCAACGTCCTGACTTTC.

This clonotype was detected many times. The rearrangement joins TRBV27 to TRBJ1-6; 7 nucleotides align to TRBD1. J was trimmed by 14 bases and V by 3 bases; bases with no gene match: 13. This CDR3 is 15 amino acids long. The V gene's germline CDR1 is MNHEY and CDR2 SMNVEV (reference sequence). CDR3 sequence: CASSLVRDRSFALHF. The CDR3, as DNA: TGTGCCAGCAGTTTGGTCCGGGACAGAAGCTTCGCCCTCCACTTT.

The sample holds many counts of this clonotype. The chain couples TRBV14 to TRBJ2-5; D is undetermined. V dropped 1 base and J dropped 8 bases, with 11 bases sitting between them. This CDR3 contains 13 residues. Germline-derived CDR1 and CDR2 are SGHDN and FVKESK. CDR3 loop: CASSQVGKRTQYF. CDR3 nucleotide sequence: TGTGCCAGCAGCCAAGTTGGAAAAAGAACCCAGTACTTC.

This clonotype showed up many times. The rearrangement uses TRBV29-1 and TRBJ2-7; a possible D gene is TRBD1 (6 bases). Trimming pared 1 base from V and 4 bases from J, leaving 20 bases between. CDR3 size: 16 residues. Germline loops: CDR1 SQVTM, CDR2 ANQGSEA. The chain's CDR3 is CSVEGRGQGSPYEQYF. The CDR3 DNA reads as TGCAGCGTTGAAGGGCGCGGTCAGGGGTCCCCATACGAGCAGTACTTC.